These 23 T cell receptor beta chains share one sample of origin, sequenced in a study of cytomegalovirus exposure and HLA in healthy donors. Produced via immunoSEQ multiplex PCR; TCRdb's table is partial and in-frame only. In the table there are some 140,000 clones, 85% to 90% of which are singletons. Sequencing was carried out using PBMCs. These receptors were obtained from a young man in good health and CMV-seronegative.

V usage is TRBV25-1 and J usage is TRBJ2-7; the D gene is possibly TRBD1 (6 bases). Trimming took off 3 bases at V and 6 bases at J, with 12 bases between the two ends. Germline assignment: CDR1 MGHDK and CDR2 SYGVNS. The CDR3 length is 13 residues. CDR3 DNA: TGTGCCAGCAGTGACAGGGGAGCTTCCGAGCAGTACTTC. Translated, it gives CASSDRGASEQYF.

The chain recombines TRBV7-6 with TRBJ2-3; 7 bases agree with TRBD2. This CDR3 region has 16 residues. CDR1 SGHVS and CDR2 FNYEAQ come from the germline V gene. J was trimmed by 0 bases and V by 2 bases; bases with no gene match: 5. This chain's CDR3 is CASSLLGTTSTDTQYF. CDR3 bases: TGTGCCAGCAGCTTACTTGGGACTACAAGCACAGATACGCAGTATTTT.

This rearrangement joins TRBV5-4 to TRBJ1-2; 8 positions match TRBD1. CDR3 length equals 15 residues. Unmatched junction bases numbered 4, after V lost 2 bases and J lost 1 base. CDR1 and CDR2 from the germline V gene are SGHNT and YYREEE (reference sequence). The CDR3 DNA is TGTGCCAGCAGCTTTGCGGGACAGGTTAACTATGGCTACACCTTC. It is translated as CASSFAGQVNYGYTF.

The chain combines TRBV4-1 with TRBJ2-1; 14 bases fit TRBD2. Per the germline V gene, CDR1 is MGHRA and CDR2 is YSYEKL. This CDR3 has 17 amino acids. V lost 1 base to trimming and J lost 2 bases; unmatched junction nucleotides: 1. The CDR3 DNA reads TGCGCCAGCAGCCAAGGACTAGCGGGAGGGCCCTACAATGAGCAGTTCTTC. Its protein product is CASSQGLAGGPYNEQFF.

This clone showed up just once. The V gene is TRBV7-2, the J gene TRBJ2-7, with a weak D call TRBD2 (5 bases). The CDR3 contains 14 residues. Trimming cost V 2 bases and J 3 bases, with 11 bases left between them. Germline V gives CDR1 SGHTA, CDR2 FQGNSA. The CDR3 loop is CASSLFSGGYEQYF. Here the CDR3 DNA reads TGTGCCAGCAGCTTATTTTCTGGAGGCTACGAGCAGTACTTC. Complete variable domain (other parts from reference TRBV7-2 and TRBJ2-7): GAGVSQSPSNKVTEKGKDVELRCDPISGHTALYWYRQSLGQGLEFLIYFQGNSAPDKSGLPSDRFSAERTGGSVSTLTIQRTQQEDSAVYLCASSLFSGGYEQYFGPGTRLTVT.

The chain joins TRBV28 to TRBJ1-2, with TRBD1 matching 8 bases. Germline assignment: CDR1 MDHEN and CDR2 SYDVKM. The V and J ends lost 5 bases and 4 bases, in that order; junction bases with no gene match: 0. The CDR3 is 12 residues long. This CDR3 reads CASSGTGYGYTF. The CDR3 DNA is TGTGCCAGCAGTGGGACAGGCTATGGCTACACCTTC.

The genes are TRBV5-1 and TRBJ2-4, with 14 bases that match TRBD2. In germline, CDR1 is SGHRS, CDR2 YFSETQ. The CDR3 has 18 residues. The V and J ends lost 4 bases and 1 base, in that order; junction bases with no gene match: 7. In DNA, the CDR3 is TGCGCCAGCAGCCCGGGACTAGCGGGAGTACGGGCCAAAAACATTCAGTACTTC. This gives the protein CASSPGLAGVRAKNIQYF.

The CDR3 reads CASSKPGGAASDTQYF. In DNA form, the CDR3 reads TGTGCCAGCAGCAAACCTGGGGGGGCGGCGTCAGATACGCAGTATTTT. The chain employs TRBV11-3 and TRBJ2-3; tentatively, D is TRBD2 (7 bases). V lost 5 bases and J 4 bases, leaving 19 bases between the germline ends. Germline assignment: CDR1 SGHNT and CDR2 YENEEA. The CDR3 sequence is 16 residues long.

J is TRBJ1-1 and V is TRBV13, with TRBD1 matching over 9 bases. The trim removed 5 bases at V and 6 bases at J, leaving 7 bases unmatched. Germline lookup yields CDR1 PRHDT and CDR2 FYEKMQ (reference sequence). The CDR3 is 14 residues long. The CDR3 sequence: CASSMGQGSPEAFF. DNA of the CDR3: TGTGCCAGCAGCATGGGACAGGGATCCCCTGAAGCTTTCTTT.

The chain couples TRBV5-4 to TRBJ2-7, with D perhaps matching TRBD2 (6 bases). The CDR3 loop spans 15 amino acids. The germline V gene has CDR1 SGHNT and CDR2 YYREEE (reference sequence). With 4 bases removed from V and 3 bases from J, the gap between germline ends came to 17 bases. The CDR3 nucleotides are TGTGCCAGCAGCCCAAGTGTGATGCGGGGCTACGAGCAGTACTTC. It codes for CASSPSVMRGYEQYF. Filled out from reference TRBV5-4 and TRBJ2-7, the complete variable domain reads ETGVTQSPTHLIKTRGQQVTLRCSSQSGHNTVSWYQQALGQGPQFIFQYYREEENGRGNFPPRFSGLQFPNYSSELNVNALELDDSALYLCASSPSVMRGYEQYFGPGTRLTVT.

The chain joins TRBV2 to TRBJ2-1; the D gene is possibly TRBD1 (5 bases). Germline V gives CDR1 SNHLY, CDR2 FYNNEI. This CDR3 has 15 amino acids. The V gene lost 5 bases and the J gene lost 0 bases, with 11 bases spanning the gap. CDR3 coding DNA: TGTGCCAGCAGTAACGACAGAAGCTCCTACAATGAGCAGTTCTTC. Translating gives CASSNDRSSYNEQFF.

V is TRBV6-1 and J is TRBJ1-1; maybe TRBD1 (5 bases). CDR3 length: 15 amino acids. Germline lookup yields CDR1 MNHNS and CDR2 SASEGT. V dropped 8 bases and J dropped 1 base, with 17 bases sitting between them. The CDR3 here is CASYKIGAPNTEAFF. CDR3 bases: TGTGCCAGCTATAAGATTGGGGCGCCGAACACTGAAGCTTTCTTT.

V gene TRBV19 combines with J gene TRBJ1-2; 7 positions agree with TRBD1. The CDR3 length is 14 residues. Germline trimming cut 7 bases from V and 4 bases from J; bases unmatched to any gene: 9. The V gene's germline CDR1 is LNHDA and CDR2 SQIVND (reference sequence). The chain's CDR3 is CASKGRQGFYGYTF. The CDR3 region has the DNA TGTGCCAGTAAGGGAAGACAGGGATTCTATGGCTACACCTTC.

The rearrangement uses TRBV7-2 and TRBJ2-2; 7 bases map to TRBD2. The junction had 6 bases not matched to a gene; V was cut back by 0 bases and J by 8 bases. Per germline, CDR1 SGHTA and CDR2 FQGNSA. This CDR3 is built from 15 residues. The CDR3 spells CASSLAGLVGGELFF. CDR3 in DNA: TGTGCCAGCAGCTTAGCCGGACTAGTCGGGGGGGAGCTGTTTTTT.

This clone came up once. The chain uses TRBV2 and TRBJ2-5; D ambiguous. CDR3 length: 11 residues. The V and J ends lost 3 bases and 5 bases respectively, with 4 bases between them. Germline assignment: CDR1 SNHLY and CDR2 FYNNEI. CDR3 residues: CASSDRETQYF. The CDR3 DNA reads as TGTGCCAGCAGTGACAGGGAGACCCAGTACTTC.

The V call is TRBV25-1, the J call TRBJ1-6; D not certain. This CDR3 region has 14 residues. Trimming stripped 3 bases from V and 9 bases from J, with 12 bases between. From germline, CDR1 is MGHDK and CDR2 SYGVNS. In nucleotides, the CDR3 is TGTGCCAGCAGTGAGTCCGGTTTTGGTTCACCCCTCCACTTT. Protein product: CASSESGFGSPLHF.

The table lists this clone with a few counts. The gene calls are TRBV5-1 and TRBJ2-6, with 11 bases fitting TRBD1. There are 17 residues in the CDR3. J gave up 2 bases and V 5 bases, and 6 bases lay outside the gene matches. From germline, CDR1 is SGHRS and CDR2 YFSETQ. CDR3 amino acids: CASRAGTGGAGANVLTF. The CDR3 DNA sequence: TGCGCCAGCAGGGCCGGGACAGGGGGAGCTGGGGCCAACGTCCTGACTTTC.

The gene calls are TRBV10-2 and TRBJ2-7; 8 bases fit TRBD1. The germline V gene encodes CDR1 WSHSY and CDR2 SAAADI. After removal of 0 bases from V and 5 bases from J, the junction contained 6 bases not matched to a gene. The CDR3 covers 15 residues. As DNA, the CDR3 is TGCGCCAGCAGTGAGTCGAGGACAGGGTTCCACGAGCAGTACTTC. Translated: CASSESRTGFHEQYF.

V usage is TRBV7-8 and J usage is TRBJ2-5, with D maybe TRBD2 (7 bases). CDR1 is SGHVS, CDR2 FQNEAQ, per germline. CDR3 length: 14 amino acids. The germline V and J ends were trimmed by 7 bases and 4 bases, with 16 bases remaining between them. For the CDR3, the DNA is TGTGCCAGCAACCGAAGGGGGGGAACAGAGACCCAGTACTTC. As protein: CASNRRGGTETQYF.

This clone has only one observation. Compared with germline, one end of the junction differs, possibly owing to a read error. The chain is built from TRBV6-5 and TRBJ1-2; a weak D match, TRBD1 (6 bases). CDR1 and CDR2 from the germline V gene are MNHEY and SVGAGI. This CDR3 comprises 15 residues. The DNA of the CDR3 is TGTGCCAGCATCTCCCCCCGGGACAATAACCATGGCTACACCTTC. It yields the protein CASISPRDNNHGYTF.

This clone appeared once. The chain has TRBV7-9 and TRBJ2-2, with D maybe TRBD1 (6 bases). Germline CDR1 reads SEHNR; CDR2 reads FQNEAQ (reference sequence). This CDR3 has 15 residues. V lost 5 bases to trimming and J lost 4 bases, with 14 bases between them. CDR3: CASSLTPGATGELFF. The CDR3 DNA reads as TGTGCCAGCAGCCTGACCCCAGGGGCCACCGGGGAGCTGTTTTTT.

The V and J genes are TRBV27 and TRBJ2-1; maybe TRBD2 (5 bases). V was pared by 3 bases and J by 0 bases, with 12 bases between. Per germline, CDR1 MNHEY and CDR2 SMNVEV (reference sequence). This CDR3 has 16 residues. This CDR3 is CASSLWGDSSYNEQFF. As DNA, the CDR3 is TGTGCCAGCAGTTTGTGGGGAGATAGCTCCTACAATGAGCAGTTCTTC.

The rearrangement uses TRBV7-2 and TRBJ1-2; D possibly corresponds to TRBD1 (6 bases). V was pared by 2 bases and J by 4 bases, with 17 bases between. This CDR3 is built from 16 residues. Germline V gene data show CDR1 as SGHTA and CDR2 as FQGNSA. CDR3 region: CASSLSMPEDSYGYTF. The CDR3 nucleotides read TGTGCCAGCAGCTTATCCATGCCCGAGGACAGCTATGGCTACACCTTC.